This is a list of T cell receptor beta chains from one sample in a study of cytomegalovirus exposure and HLA in healthy donors. Some clones are missing from TCRdb's copy, which holds only in-frame ones; the method was immunoSEQ multiplex PCR. The sample has roughly 190,000 clones; about 77% are singletons. The specimen sequenced was PBMCs. Receptor source: a woman between 25 and 40 years old in good health and CMV-seropositive. The CDR3 runs from the conserved cysteine through the conserved F or W. The order of the fields is V gene, D gene, J gene, clone size, CDR3 protein, CDR3 DNA. A D gene is named only where the DNA matches it firmly. The size entry is marked missing in some rows and otherwise reads once, few, many or a size class.

V: TRBV6-1; D: -; J: TRBJ2-3; size: -; CDR3: CASSPSGGAASKYF; DNA: TGTGCCAGCAGTCCTTCTGGTGGGGCAGCCTCAAAGTATTTT
V: TRBV28; D: -; J: TRBJ2-1; size: -; CDR3: CASSFGGAYLNEQFF; DNA: TGTGCCAGCAGTTTTGGGGGGGCCTACCTCAATGAGCAGTTCTTC
V: TRBV18; D: TRBD1; J: TRBJ2-7; size: -; CDR3: CASSPSGGEQYF; DNA: TGTGCCAGCTCACCTTCAGGGGGCGAGCAGTACTTC
V: TRBV6-1; D: -; J: TRBJ2-7; size: -; CDR3: CASSEAGVVGEQYF; DNA: TGTGCCAGCAGTGAAGCGGGAGTCGTAGGCGAGCAGTACTTC
V: TRBV5-1; D: TRBD2; J: TRBJ2-7; size: -; CDR3: CASSYGLAGEEQYF; DNA: TGCGCCAGCAGCTACGGACTAGCGGGAGAGGAGCAGTACTTC
V: TRBV5-1; D: -; J: TRBJ1-1; size: -; CDR3: CASSRETGRYTEAFF; DNA: TGCGCCAGCAGCCGGGAAACGGGGAGGTACACTGAAGCTTTCTTT
V: TRBV6-6; D: -; J: TRBJ2-5; size: once; CDR3: CASSPFRETQYF; DNA: TGTGCCAGCAGCCCCTTCCGAGAGACCCAGTACTTC
V: TRBV5-1; D: -; J: TRBJ1-2; size: -; CDR3: CASSLQGANYGYTF; DNA: TGCGCCAGCAGCTTACAGGGAGCTAACTATGGCTACACCTTC
V: TRBV4-3; D: TRBD1; J: TRBJ2-5; size: -; CDR3: CASSQDRPGTGRETQYF; DNA: TGCGCCAGCAGCCAAGATCGGCCTGGGACAGGGAGGGAGACCCAGTACTTC
V: TRBV27; D: -; J: TRBJ2-7; size: -; CDR3: CASSPGSWDYEQYF; DNA: TGTGCCAGCAGTCCCGGGAGCTGGGACTACGAGCAGTACTTC
V: TRBV29-1; D: TRBD2; J: TRBJ2-1; size: -; CDR3: CSEGTSGTNEQFF; DNA: TGCAGCGAAGGGACTAGCGGGACCAATGAGCAGTTCTTC
V: TRBV6-4; D: TRBD2; J: TRBJ2-1; size: -; CDR3: CASSDVAGTYNEQFF; DNA: TGTGCCAGCAGTGACGTAGCGGGAACCTACAATGAGCAGTTCTTC
V: TRBV4-1; D: TRBD1; J: TRBJ1-5; size: -; CDR3: CASSQRTGSNQPQHF; DNA: TGCGCCAGCAGCCAAAGGACAGGGAGCAATCAGCCCCAGCATTTT
V: TRBV5-4; D: -; J: TRBJ1-2; size: -; CDR3: CASSPQGWGYTF; DNA: TGTGCCAGCAGCCCGCAGGGCTGGGGCTACACCTTC
V: TRBV7-2; D: -; J: TRBJ2-1; size: few; CDR3: CASSLPGSSYNEQFF; DNA: TGTGCCAGCAGCTTACCCGGGAGTTCCTACAATGAGCAGTTCTTC
V: TRBV7-2; D: -; J: TRBJ1-4; size: -; CDR3: CASSRPGDNEKLFF; DNA: TGTGCCAGCAGCCGTCCCGGCGACAACGAAAAACTGTTTTTT
V: TRBV2; D: -; J: TRBJ1-1; size: few; CDR3: CASSLLQGNTEAFF; DNA: TGTGCCAGCAGCCTTTTACAGGGGAACACTGAAGCTTTCTTT
V: TRBV18; D: TRBD1; J: TRBJ1-5; size: -; CDR3: CASSPRDRQNQPQHF; DNA: TGTGCCAGCTCACCCCGGGACAGACAAAATCAGCCCCAGCATTTT
V: TRBV4-2; D: TRBD2; J: TRBJ2-5; size: few; CDR3: CASSPRGAPGEGETQYF; DNA: TGTGCCAGCAGCCCCCGCGGGGCGCCTGGGGAGGGGGAGACCCAGTACTTC
V: TRBV14; D: -; J: TRBJ1-2; size: -; CDR3: CASSQDLSGYYGYTF; DNA: TGTGCCAGCAGCCAAGATTTATCGGGGTACTATGGCTACACCTTC
V: TRBV5-1; D: TRBD1; J: TRBJ2-7; size: once; CDR3: CASSLFGTDTYEQYF; DNA: TGCGCCAGCAGCTTGTTCGGGACAGATACTTACGAGCAGTACTTC
V: TRBV5-1; D: -; J: TRBJ1-6; size: few; CDR3: CASSPGANSYNSPLHF; DNA: TGCGCCAGCAGCCCCGGAGCCAACTCCTATAATTCACCCCTCCACTTT
V: TRBV28; D: -; J: TRBJ1-1; size: -; CDR3: CASSLSTEAFF; DNA: TGTGCCAGCAGCCTAAGCACTGAAGCTTTCTTT
V: TRBV5-1; D: TRBD2; J: TRBJ2-1; size: once; CDR3: CASSSGLAGGNEQFF; DNA: TGCGCCAGCAGCTCGGGACTAGCGGGAGGAAATGAGCAGTTCTTC
V: TRBV11-3; D: TRBD2; J: TRBJ2-4; size: -; CDR3: CASSPGTTRIQYF; DNA: TGTGCCAGCAGCCCCGGGACTACCCGTATTCAGTACTTC
V: TRBV28; D: -; J: TRBJ1-5; size: once; CDR3: CASSFPGMSNQPQHF; DNA: TGTGCCAGCAGTTTCCCGGGGATGAGCAATCAGCCCCAGCATTTT
V: TRBV6-6; D: -; J: TRBJ2-5; size: -; CDR3: CASSYSGARETQYF; DNA: TGTGCCAGCAGTTACTCAGGGGCCAGGGAGACCCAGTACTTC
V: TRBV7-9; D: TRBD2; J: TRBJ2-3; size: few; CDR3: CASSPSGSGRGTQYF; DNA: TGTGCCAGCAGCCCCAGCGGGAGCGGGAGGGGTACGCAGTATTTT
V: TRBV27; D: -; J: TRBJ1-5; size: -; CDR3: CASSLRGNSEGNQPQHF; DNA: TGTGCCAGCAGCTTAAGGGGGAACAGTGAGGGCAATCAGCCCCAGCATTTT
V: TRBV18; D: -; J: TRBJ1-1; size: few; CDR3: CASSLDRNTEAFF; DNA: TGTGCCAGCTCACTTGACAGGAACACTGAAGCTTTCTTT
V: TRBV27; D: -; J: TRBJ1-2; size: -; CDR3: CASSSGSYGYTF; DNA: TGTGCCAGCAGTTCAGGATCTTATGGCTACACCTTC
V: TRBV10-3; D: TRBD1; J: TRBJ1-5; size: once; CDR3: CAISLGTDNQPQHF; DNA: TGTGCCATCAGCCTGGGGACAGATAATCAGCCCCAGCATTTT
V: TRBV5-1; D: -; J: TRBJ1-2; size: few; CDR3: CASSLDSNRGGYTF; DNA: TGCGCCAGCAGCTTGGACTCAAACCGGGGAGGCTACACCTTC
V: TRBV4-2; D: -; J: TRBJ2-1; size: few; CDR3: CASSQEGGGYNEQFF; DNA: TGTGCCAGCAGCCAAGAAGGGGGGGGTTACAATGAGCAGTTCTTC
V: TRBV28; D: TRBD1; J: TRBJ1-1; size: -; CDR3: CASSLGGQGWTEAFF; DNA: TGTGCCAGCAGTTTGGGGGGACAGGGCTGGACTGAAGCTTTCTTT
V: TRBV5-6; D: TRBD2; J: TRBJ2-1; size: -; CDR3: CASSPWAGGSYNEQFF; DNA: TGTGCCAGCAGCCCTTGGGCGGGAGGGTCCTACAATGAGCAGTTCTTC
V: TRBV18; D: TRBD1; J: TRBJ1-2; size: -; CDR3: CASSPTAAGGENYGYTF; DNA: TGTGCCAGCTCACCCACCGCGGCAGGGGGTGAAAATTATGGCTACACCTTC
V: TRBV7-9; D: -; J: TRBJ1-1; size: -; CDR3: CASSLEQVAEAFF; DNA: TGTGCCAGCAGCTTAGAACAGGTGGCTGAAGCTTTCTTT
V: TRBV2; D: TRBD2; J: TRBJ2-5; size: -; CDR3: CASGGGREETQYF; DNA: TGTGCCAGTGGGGGGGGTAGGGAAGAGACCCAGTACTTC
V: TRBV28; D: TRBD1; J: TRBJ2-5; size: -; CDR3: CASGFWGQGQETQYF; DNA: TGTGCCAGCGGCTTCTGGGGACAGGGCCAAGAGACCCAGTACTTC
V: TRBV28; D: TRBD1; J: TRBJ2-7; size: -; CDR3: CASSLTGATSYEQYF; DNA: TGTGCCAGCAGTTTAACAGGGGCCACCTCCTACGAGCAGTACTTC
V: TRBV4-2; D: -; J: TRBJ1-2; size: once; CDR3: CASTTPGYGYTF; DNA: TGTGCCAGCACCACTCCCGGGTATGGCTACACCTTC
V: TRBV28; D: TRBD1; J: TRBJ2-1; size: -; CDR3: CASSFRTGGSYNEQFF; DNA: TGTGCCAGCAGTTTCAGGACAGGGGGCTCGTACAATGAGCAGTTCTTC
V: TRBV10-3; D: TRBD2; J: TRBJ2-3; size: few; CDR3: CAISDRAGGPDTQYF; DNA: TGTGCCATCAGTGACCGGGCGGGAGGTCCAGATACGCAGTATTTT